This passage covers 16 T cell receptor beta chains from one sample sequenced in a study of T cells in localized non-small cell lung cancer. Data came from immunoSEQ multiplex PCR; TCRdb stores just in-frame clones and leaves some out. This table holds around 91,000 clones, roughly 90% found once. The sequencing here drew on peripheral blood, taken before any cancer treatment. These receptors were obtained from a man aged 40-75 years with stage I squamous cell lung carcinoma.

This sequence joins TRBV6-5 and TRBJ2-7; a weak D match, TRBD1 (5 bases). Trimming took 6 bases from V and 2 from J, leaving 14 bases between them. Germline CDR1 is MNHEY and CDR2 is SVGAGI. The CDR3 consists of 14 residues. In nucleotides, the CDR3 is TGTGCCAGCAGGTCCCGTGGACAAGCCTACGAGCAGTACTTC. It translates to CASRSRGQAYEQYF.

The chain uses TRBV6-6 and TRBJ1-1; no clear D. The CDR3 totals 14 residues. With 10 bases removed from V and 4 bases from J, the gap between germline ends came to 19 bases. Germline V gene sequence: CDR1 MNHNY, CDR2 SVGAGI (reference sequence). DNA of the CDR3: TGTGCCACCCGTACACGGTCGCTGGGCACTGAAGCTTTCTTT. It specifies CATRTRSLGTEAFF.

The rearrangement links TRBV18 to TRBJ2-2; D unresolved. Germline CDR1 KGHSH, CDR2 LQKENI. V was clipped by 0 bases and J by 2 bases, with 10 bases between them. The CDR3 totals 16 residues. CDR3 bases: TGTGCCAGCTCACCACCCGGGCAAGGAAACACCGGGGAGCTGTTTTTT. It specifies CASSPPGQGNTGELFF.

The chain carries TRBV6-6 and TRBJ1-3, with D uncertain. The CDR3 sequence is 14 residues long. Germline V CDR1 and CDR2: MNHNY, SVGAGI (reference sequence). Trimming took off 7 bases at V and 0 bases at J, with 10 bases between the two ends. The DNA of the CDR3 is TGTGCCAGCATGGAGCCTTCCTCTGGAAACACCATATATTTT. Protein: CASMEPSSGNTIYF.

The chain carries TRBV4-1 and TRBJ1-2, with 8 bases fitting TRBD1. Germline-derived CDR1 and CDR2 are MGHRA and YSYEKL. This CDR3 has 14 amino acids. V shed 3 bases and J 4 bases; nucleotides not matched to a gene: 4. CDR3 sequence reads: CASSQDRVGYGYTF. CDR3 in DNA: TGCGCCAGCAGCCAGGACAGGGTAGGCTATGGCTACACCTTC.

This clone has just a few counts. The rearrangement joins TRBV5-1 to TRBJ1-2; D is unresolved. The germline CDR1 and CDR2 sequences are SGHRS and YFSETQ. V was pared by 0 bases and J by 4 bases, with 7 bases between. This CDR3 region has 13 residues. CDR3: CASSLERAYGYTF. The CDR3 DNA follows: TGCGCCAGCAGCTTGGAACGGGCCTATGGCTACACCTTC.

The chain employs TRBV2 and TRBJ2-2; 8 nucleotides align to TRBD1. J lost 5 bases, V lost 8 bases, and 1 base had no gene match. The CDR3 spans 12 residues. The germline gives CDR1 SNHLY, CDR2 FYNNEI. In DNA, the CDR3 is TGTGCCAGCGACAGGGGAACCGGGGAGCTGTTTTTT. Translated: CASDRGTGELFF.

The chain combines TRBV10-1 with TRBJ2-5; D is undetermined. The V gene lost 4 bases and the J gene lost 1 base, with 7 bases spanning the gap. The germline V gene has CDR1 WNHNN and CDR2 SYGVQD (reference sequence). The CDR3 has 13 amino acids. The CDR3 is CASSVRVQETQYF. DNA of the CDR3: TGCGCCAGCAGTGTAAGGGTCCAAGAGACCCAGTACTTC.

Here the CDR3 reads CASSTRSKGNTEAFF. CDR3 nucleotides: TGTGCCAGCAGCACAAGAAGTAAGGGGAACACTGAAGCTTTCTTT. The chain carries TRBV7-9 and TRBJ1-1; D is unresolved. Trimming removed 5 bases from V and 1 base from J, with 14 bases in between. Germline CDR1 is SEHNR and CDR2 is FQNEAQ (reference sequence). The CDR3 contains 15 residues.

The rearrangement uses TRBV7-3 and TRBJ2-1; a weak D match, TRBD2 (6 bases). Germline assignment: CDR1 SGHTA and CDR2 FQGTGA. The CDR3 is 14 residues long. Trimming cost V 3 bases and J 7 bases, with 13 bases left between them. As DNA, the CDR3 is TGTGCCAGCAGCTTCCGACACGGAGGGAATGAGCAGTTCTTC. It is translated as CASSFRHGGNEQFF.

This clone was counted a single time. The rearrangement uses TRBV14 and TRBJ1-2, with 7 bases lining up with TRBD1. Germline V gene lookup returns CDR1 SGHDN and CDR2 FVKESK. The CDR3 contains 13 residues. V gave up 1 base and J gave up 10 bases; unmatched junction bases: 6. The CDR3 sequence is CASSQGDRETYTF. The CDR3 DNA is TGTGCCAGCAGCCAAGGAGACAGGGAAACCTACACCTTC. Looking up the rest from reference TRBV14 and TRBJ1-2 gives the full variable domain: EAGVTQFPSHSVIEKGQTVTLRCDPISGHDNLYWYRRVMGKEIKFLLHFVKESKQDESGMPNNRFLAERTGGTYSTLKVQPAELEDSGVYFCASSQGDRETYTFGSGTRLTVV.

The genes are TRBV15 and TRBJ1-2; maybe TRBD1 (6 bases). The length of the CDR3 is 16 residues. Trimming left V 5 bases short and J 3 bases short, with 19 bases between. CDR1 and CDR2 (germline): LNHNV, YYDKDF (reference sequence). DNA of the CDR3: TGTGCCACCAGCCGTGGGGGCCCCCAAGGGGACTATGGCTACACCTTC. Encoded protein: CATSRGGPQGDYGYTF. Complete variable domain (other parts from reference TRBV15 and TRBJ1-2): DAMVIQNPRYQVTQFGKPVTLSCSQTLNHNVMYWYQQKSSQAPKLLFHYYDKDFNNEADTPDNFQSRRPNTSFCFLDIRSPGLGDTAMYLCATSRGGPQGDYGYTFGSGTRLTVV.

The J gene is TRBJ2-1, the V gene TRBV5-1, with TRBD2 matching 7 bases. In germline, CDR1 is SGHRS, CDR2 YFSETQ. This CDR3 is built from 16 residues. V shed 5 bases, J shed 0 bases, and the junction held 8 bases outside the gene matches. CDR3 DNA: TGCGCCAGCAGAGCCGACGGGGGGAGCTCCTACAATGAGCAGTTCTTC. This sequence encodes CASRADGGSSYNEQFF.

This sequence joins TRBV18 and TRBJ2-7; 7 bases are shared with TRBD1. V lost 6 bases, J lost 2 bases, and 7 bases stayed unmatched. Germline V gives CDR1 KGHSH, CDR2 LQKENI. The CDR3 runs to 14 residues. CDR3 amino acids: CASSQGQGAYEQYF. The CDR3 nucleotides read TGTGCCAGCTCCCAGGGCCAGGGGGCCTACGAGCAGTACTTC.

In this sample, this clone turned up a few times. The V and J genes are TRBV30 and TRBJ1-4; possible D gene TRBD1, 5 bases. This CDR3 has 13 residues. V dropped 2 bases and J dropped 8 bases, with 12 bases sitting between them. CDR1 is GTSNPN, CDR2 SVGIG, per germline (reference sequence). CDR3 sequence (DNA): TGTGCCTGGAGTTTCGGGACGGTCGAAAAACTGTTTTTT. Protein: CAWSFGTVEKLFF.

This chain connects TRBV30 to TRBJ1-3, with D unclear. Trimming pared 4 bases from V and 4 bases from J, leaving 8 bases between. Germline CDR1 reads GTSNPN; CDR2 reads SVGIG (reference sequence). The CDR3 consists of 12 residues. The CDR3 sequence: CAWTVPGNTIYF. In DNA, the CDR3 is TGTGCCTGGACCGTCCCCGGAAACACCATATATTTT. The whole variable domain, remainder taken from reference TRBV30 and TRBJ1-3, is SQTIHQWPATLVQPVGSPLSLECTVEGTSNPNLYWYRQAAGRGLQLLFYSVGIGQISSEVPQNLSASRPQDRQFILSSKKLLLSDSGFYLCAWTVPGNTIYFGEGSWLTVV.